This T cell receptor (beta chain) was captured in a study of post-analysis software for immune sequencing data. Points from the study as a whole: With TRBV5-6, TRBV5-1 and TRBV20-1 included, about five TRBV segments were more frequent in patients than in controls.

J gave up 1 base and V 4 bases, and 4 bases lay outside the gene matches. There are 15 residues in the CDR3. Germline CDR1 and CDR2: SGHRS and YFSETQ. The TCR beta cDNA libraries contained unique molecular identifiers. Researchers reported 400,000 to 550,000 cDNA molecules coming from approximately 0.95 to 9.8 million T cells. MiXCR was run by TCRdb on the PCR reads, yielding one entry per CDR3 protein. Of hundreds of thousands of distinct CDR3 sequences in the sample, around 44% were seen once. As concerns this clonotype: Its antigen is unidentified.

Source material: blood. The sequence came from a girl aged 5-17 years with multiple sclerosis. The chain is built from TRBV5-1 and TRBJ1-5; 8 bases match TRBD1. The CDR3 DNA sequence: TGCGCCAGCAGCCTGGACAGGGAAAGCAATCAGCCCCAGCATTTT. Its translation is CASSLDRESNQPQHF.